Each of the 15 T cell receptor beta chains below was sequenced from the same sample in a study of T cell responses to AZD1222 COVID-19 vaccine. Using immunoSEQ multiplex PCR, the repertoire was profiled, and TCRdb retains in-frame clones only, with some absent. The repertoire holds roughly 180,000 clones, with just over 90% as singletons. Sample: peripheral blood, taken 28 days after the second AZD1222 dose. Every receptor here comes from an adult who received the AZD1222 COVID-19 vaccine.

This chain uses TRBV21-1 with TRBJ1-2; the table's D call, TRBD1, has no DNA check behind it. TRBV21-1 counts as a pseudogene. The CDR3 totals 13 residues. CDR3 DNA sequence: TGTGCCAGCAGATCCGGTCAGGGAAATGGCTACACCTTC. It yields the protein CASRSGQGNGYTF.

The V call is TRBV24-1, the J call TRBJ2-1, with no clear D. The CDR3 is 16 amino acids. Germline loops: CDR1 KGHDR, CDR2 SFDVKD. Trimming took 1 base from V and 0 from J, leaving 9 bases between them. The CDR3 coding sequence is TGTGCCACCAGTGATTTAGGCGGAAGCTCCTACAATGAGCAGTTCTTC. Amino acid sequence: CATSDLGGSSYNEQFF.

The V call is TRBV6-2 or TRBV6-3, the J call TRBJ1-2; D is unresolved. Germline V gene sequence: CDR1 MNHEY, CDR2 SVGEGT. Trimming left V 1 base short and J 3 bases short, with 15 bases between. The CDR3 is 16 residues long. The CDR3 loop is CASSYWVLPVDYGYTF. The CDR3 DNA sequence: TGTGCCAGCAGTTACTGGGTCCTCCCGGTCGACTATGGCTACACCTTC.

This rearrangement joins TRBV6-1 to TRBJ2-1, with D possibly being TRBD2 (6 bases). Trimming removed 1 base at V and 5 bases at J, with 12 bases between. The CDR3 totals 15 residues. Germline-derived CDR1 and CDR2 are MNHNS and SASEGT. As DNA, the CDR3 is TGTGCCAGCAGTGAAGAACTAGCAGGGAACAATGAGCAGTTCTTC. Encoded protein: CASSEELAGNNEQFF.

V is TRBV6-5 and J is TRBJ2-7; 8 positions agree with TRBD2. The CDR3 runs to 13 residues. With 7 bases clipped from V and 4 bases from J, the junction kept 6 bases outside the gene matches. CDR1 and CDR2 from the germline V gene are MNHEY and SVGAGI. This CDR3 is CASIGGVNYEQYF. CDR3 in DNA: TGTGCCAGCATCGGGGGGGTGAATTACGAGCAGTACTTC.

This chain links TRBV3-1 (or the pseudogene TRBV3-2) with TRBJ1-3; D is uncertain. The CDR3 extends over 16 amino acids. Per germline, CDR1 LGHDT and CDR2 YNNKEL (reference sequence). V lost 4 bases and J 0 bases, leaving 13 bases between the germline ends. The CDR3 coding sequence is TGTGCCAGCAGCCCTTTCGCGGGTAGCTCTGGAAACACCATATATTTT. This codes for CASSPFAGSSGNTIYF.

In DNA, the CDR3 is TGTGCCAGCAGCTCCACCGGGTCTAGCACAGATACGCAGTATTTT. This sequence encodes CASSSTGSSTDTQYF. V gene TRBV7-3 combines with J gene TRBJ2-3; D unclear. The CDR3 contains 15 residues. Trimming left V 4 bases short and J 0 bases short, with 11 bases between. Per germline, CDR1 SGHTA and CDR2 FQGTGA.

CDR3 in DNA: TGTGCCAGTAGTATACTTCCAGGAATGAACACTGAAGCTTTCTTT. Translating gives CASSILPGMNTEAFF. The gene calls are TRBV19 and TRBJ1-1; D is unresolved. Looked up from germline, CDR1 is LNHDA and CDR2 is SQIVND (reference sequence). The CDR3 totals 15 residues. Trimming pared 2 bases from V and 0 bases from J, leaving 10 bases between. The full variable domain, rest sourced from reference TRBV19 and TRBJ1-1, is DGGITQSPKYLFRKEGQNVTLSCEQNLNHDAMYWYRQDPGQGLRLIYYSQIVNDFQKGDIAEGYSVSREKKESFPLTVTSAQKNPTAFYLCASSILPGMNTEAFFGQGTRLTVV.

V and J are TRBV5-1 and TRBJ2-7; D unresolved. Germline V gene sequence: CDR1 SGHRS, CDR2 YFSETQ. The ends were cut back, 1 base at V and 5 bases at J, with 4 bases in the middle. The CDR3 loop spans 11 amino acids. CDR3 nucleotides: TGCGCCAGCAGCTTGTGGAACGAGCAGTACTTC. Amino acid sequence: CASSLWNEQYF.

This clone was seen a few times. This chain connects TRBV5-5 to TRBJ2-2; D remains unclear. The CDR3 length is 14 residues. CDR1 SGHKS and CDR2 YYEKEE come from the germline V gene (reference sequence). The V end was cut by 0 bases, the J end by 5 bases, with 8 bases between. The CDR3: CASSLGHPTGELFF. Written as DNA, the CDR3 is TGTGCCAGCAGCTTGGGACACCCGACCGGGGAGCTGTTTTTT.

The CDR3 DNA reads TGTGCCTGGAGCCTCGGACAGGGGGCGATAAGTGAAAAACTGTTTTTT. This codes for CAWSLGQGAISEKLFF. The chain combines TRBV30 with TRBJ1-4, with 11 nucleotides matching TRBD1. Trimming cost V 3 bases and J 7 bases; bases outside gene matches: 10. The CDR3 runs 16 residues. CDR1 and CDR2 (germline): GTSNPN, SVGIG (reference sequence). The whole variable domain, remainder taken from reference TRBV30 and TRBJ1-4, is SQTIHQWPATLVQPVGSPLSLECTVEGTSNPNLYWYRQAAGRGLQLLFYSVGIGQISSEVPQNLSASRPQDRQFILSSKKLLLSDSGFYLCAWSLGQGAISEKLFFGSGTQLSVL.

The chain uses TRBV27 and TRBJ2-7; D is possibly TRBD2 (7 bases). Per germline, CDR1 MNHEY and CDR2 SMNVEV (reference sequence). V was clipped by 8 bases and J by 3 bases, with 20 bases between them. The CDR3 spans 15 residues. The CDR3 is CASSLRGGWSYEQYF. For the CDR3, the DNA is TGTGCCAGCTCCCTTAGGGGGGGCTGGAGCTACGAGCAGTACTTC.

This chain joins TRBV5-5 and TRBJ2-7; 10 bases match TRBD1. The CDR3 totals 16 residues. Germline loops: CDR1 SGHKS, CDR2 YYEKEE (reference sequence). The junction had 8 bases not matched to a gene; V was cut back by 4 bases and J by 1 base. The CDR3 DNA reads TGTGCCAGCAGCCCGGGACAGGGGTGGGCTTCCTACGAGCAGTACTTC. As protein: CASSPGQGWASYEQYF.

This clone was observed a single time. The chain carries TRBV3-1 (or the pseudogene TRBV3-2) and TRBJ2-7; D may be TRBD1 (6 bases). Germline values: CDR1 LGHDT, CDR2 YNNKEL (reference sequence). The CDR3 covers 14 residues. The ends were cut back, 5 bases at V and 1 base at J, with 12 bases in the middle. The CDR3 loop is CASSFLGQSYEQYF. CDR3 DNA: TGTGCCAGCAGCTTCTTAGGACAGTCCTACGAGCAGTACTTC.

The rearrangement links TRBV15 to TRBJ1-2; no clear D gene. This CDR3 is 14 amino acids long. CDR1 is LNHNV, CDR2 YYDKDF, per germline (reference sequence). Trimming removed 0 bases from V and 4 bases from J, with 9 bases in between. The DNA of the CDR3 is TGTGCCACCAGCAGAGAGGCAAGACGCTATGGCTACACCTTC. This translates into CATSREARRYGYTF.